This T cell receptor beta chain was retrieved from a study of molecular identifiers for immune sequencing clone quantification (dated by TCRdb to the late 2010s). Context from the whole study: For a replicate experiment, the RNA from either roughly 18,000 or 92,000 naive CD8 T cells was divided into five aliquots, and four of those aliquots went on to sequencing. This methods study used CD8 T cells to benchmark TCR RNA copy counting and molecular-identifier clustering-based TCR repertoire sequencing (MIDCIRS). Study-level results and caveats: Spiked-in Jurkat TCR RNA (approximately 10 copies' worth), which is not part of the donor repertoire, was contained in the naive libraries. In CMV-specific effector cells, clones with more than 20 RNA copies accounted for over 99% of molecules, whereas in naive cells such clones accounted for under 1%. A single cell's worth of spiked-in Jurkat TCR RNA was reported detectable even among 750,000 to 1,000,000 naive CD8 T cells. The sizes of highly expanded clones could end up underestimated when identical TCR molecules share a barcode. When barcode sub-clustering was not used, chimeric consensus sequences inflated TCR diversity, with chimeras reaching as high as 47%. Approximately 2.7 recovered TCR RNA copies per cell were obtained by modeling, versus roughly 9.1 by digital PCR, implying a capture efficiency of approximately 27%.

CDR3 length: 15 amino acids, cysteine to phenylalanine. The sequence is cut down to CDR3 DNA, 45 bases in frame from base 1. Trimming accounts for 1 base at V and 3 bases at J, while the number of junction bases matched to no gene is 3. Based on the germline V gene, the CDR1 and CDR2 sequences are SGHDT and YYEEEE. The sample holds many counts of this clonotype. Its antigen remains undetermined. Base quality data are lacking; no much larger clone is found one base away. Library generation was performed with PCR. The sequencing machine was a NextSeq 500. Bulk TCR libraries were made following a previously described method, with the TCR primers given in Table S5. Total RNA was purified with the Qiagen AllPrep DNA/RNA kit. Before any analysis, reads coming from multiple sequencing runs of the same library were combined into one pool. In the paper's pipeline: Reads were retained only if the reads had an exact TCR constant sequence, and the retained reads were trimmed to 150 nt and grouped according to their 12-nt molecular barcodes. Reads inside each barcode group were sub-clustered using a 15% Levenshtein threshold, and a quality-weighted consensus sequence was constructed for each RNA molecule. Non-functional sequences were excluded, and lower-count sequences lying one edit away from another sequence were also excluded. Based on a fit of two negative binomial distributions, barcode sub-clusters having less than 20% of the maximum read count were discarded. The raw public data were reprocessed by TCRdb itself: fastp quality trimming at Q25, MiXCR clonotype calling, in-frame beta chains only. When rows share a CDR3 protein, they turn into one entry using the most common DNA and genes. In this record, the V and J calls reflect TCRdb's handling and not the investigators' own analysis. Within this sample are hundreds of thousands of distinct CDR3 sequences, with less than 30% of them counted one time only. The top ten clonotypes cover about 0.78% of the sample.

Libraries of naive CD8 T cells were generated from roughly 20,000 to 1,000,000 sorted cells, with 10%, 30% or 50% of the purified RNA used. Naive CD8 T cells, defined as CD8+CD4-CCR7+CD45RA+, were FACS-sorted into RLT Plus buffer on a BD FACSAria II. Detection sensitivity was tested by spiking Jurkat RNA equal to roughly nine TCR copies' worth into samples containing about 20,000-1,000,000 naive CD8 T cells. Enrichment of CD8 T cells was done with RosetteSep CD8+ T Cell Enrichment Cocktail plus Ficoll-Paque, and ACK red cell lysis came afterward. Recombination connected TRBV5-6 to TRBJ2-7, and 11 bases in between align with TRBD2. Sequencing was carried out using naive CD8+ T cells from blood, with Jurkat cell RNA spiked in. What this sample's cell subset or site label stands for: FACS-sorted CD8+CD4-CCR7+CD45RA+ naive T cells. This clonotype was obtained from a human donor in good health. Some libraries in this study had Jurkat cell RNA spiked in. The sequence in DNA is TGTGCCAGCAGCTTGCCTACTAGCGGGGGCTACGAGCAGTACTTC. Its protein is CASSLPTSGGYEQYF.